The rows below give T cell receptor beta chains drawn from one sample of a study of blood T cell repertoires in COVID-19. Some clones are missing from TCRdb's copy, which holds only in-frame ones; the method was immunoSEQ multiplex PCR. The sample has 270,000 or so clones, 80% to 85% seen once; the top ten hold less than 3%. The sequenced material came from peripheral blood. The receptor source for this set is a woman aged 55-70 years with active or convalescent COVID-19. Both conserved end residues are trimmed from each CDR3. The D gene is left open where the match is weak. The size entry is marked missing in some rows and otherwise reads once, few, many or a size class.

TRBD2	TRBV2	-	TRBJ2-5	ASRGLAGGRETQY
TRBD2	TRBV3-1/TRBV3-2	-	TRBJ2-3	ASRGLAGGPRDTQY
TRBD1	TRBV5-5	-	TRBJ2-1	ASSWSGTGGIYEQF
TRBD1	TRBV7-9	-	TRBJ2-5	ASSPTGTGPKETQY
TRBD1	TRBV7-9	-	TRBJ1-3	ASSSHRGYVEGNTIY
TRBD2	TRBV19	-	TRBJ2-7	ASSDGGKKY
-	TRBV28	-	TRBJ1-2	ASSLMSGGDGYT
-	TRBV6-1	-	TRBJ2-6	ASSEPRAGANVLT
TRBD1	TRBV7-2	-	TRBJ1-2	ASSPGTGYGYT
-	TRBV5-6	-	TRBJ1-2	ASSPVSTYGYT
-	TRBV7-2	-	TRBJ1-6	ASSLGPRSSNSPLH
TRBD2	TRBV11-2	-	TRBJ2-7	ASSLAGGDQY
-	TRBV6-2/TRBV6-3	-	TRBJ1-2	ASSYSLSTGPYGYT
TRBD1	TRBV30	-	TRBJ2-2	AWRGTVVAGELF
TRBD2	TRBV6-1	-	TRBJ2-2	ASKVAGFNTGELF
TRBD2	TRBV9	once	TRBJ2-7	ASSLRGGLYEQY
TRBD1	TRBV4-3	-	TRBJ1-1	ASSQGVSGTGSRVSTEAF
TRBD1	TRBV19	few	TRBJ1-2	ASSIDRTGGANGYT
TRBD1	TRBV10-3	-	TRBJ1-2	AISESLGQGRGADGYT
-	TRBV12-5	-	TRBJ1-4	ASGLWGPRVEKLF
-	TRBV5-1	-	TRBJ1-1	ASSSSLRGTEAF
TRBD2	TRBV5-3	-	TRBJ2-3	ARRAGTSGGPISTDTQY
-	TRBV5-1	-	TRBJ1-1	ASSLGSGNTEAF
TRBD1	TRBV28	-	TRBJ1-3	ASTGDRGFGNTIY
-	TRBV7-2	few	TRBJ1-1	ASSLVRGNTEAF
TRBD2	TRBV11-2	-	TRBJ2-5	ASSLDAGGHSKTQY
TRBD1	TRBV6-5	-	TRBJ1-1	ASSLPGTGAEAF
TRBD1	TRBV7-9	-	TRBJ1-2	ASSFGQGYGYT
TRBD1	TRBV7-9	-	TRBJ1-4	ASSPLRDRASRKGLF
TRBD2	TRBV7-2	-	TRBJ2-5	ASSKTSGGRLAQY
-	TRBV4-2	-	TRBJ1-5	ASSHVRGGDSNQPQH
-	TRBV7-9	-	TRBJ1-1	ASSWYRDTEAF
-	TRBV3-1/TRBV3-2	-	TRBJ1-1	ASSHEAKNTEAF
-	TRBV9	-	TRBJ2-7	ASSLTEGPYEQY
-	TRBV2	-	TRBJ2-7	ASSERSEQY
TRBD1	TRBV10-3	-	TRBJ2-4	AISEPDRGKNIQY
TRBD1	TRBV19	-	TRBJ1-3	ASSIETGQALDTIY
TRBD1	TRBV5-4	once	TRBJ1-2	ASSTGTGVGYT
-	TRBV5-1	few	TRBJ1-4	ASSLSGGYANEKLF
TRBD1	TRBV27	-	TRBJ1-1	ASSLVRGQNLNTEAF
-	TRBV3-1/TRBV3-2	-	TRBJ2-3	ASSLRDSGTDTQY
TRBD2	TRBV6-5	-	TRBJ2-1	ATKDWTSGANEQF
-	TRBV7-2	-	TRBJ2-1	ASSPSGRAYNEQF
-	TRBV7-2	-	TRBJ1-5	ASSFRGDQPQH
TRBD1	TRBV5-4	-	TRBJ2-2	ASSVGTEGGELF
TRBD2	TRBV11-3	-	TRBJ2-3	ASSLGGGTDTQY
TRBD2	TRBV2	-	TRBJ2-1	ASSASQRGGNEQF
TRBD1	TRBV19	-	TRBJ1-5	ASSMARGLGQPQH
TRBD1	TRBV27	-	TRBJ1-4	ASSFGDSNEKLF
TRBD1	TRBV6-2/TRBV6-3	-	TRBJ1-2	ASSYLSQGPGYT
-	TRBV29-1	-	TRBJ1-1	SVVEGRRVTEAF
-	TRBV15	-	TRBJ1-4	ATSRGGEKLF
-	TRBV6-5	-	TRBJ1-1	ASSYIQGRGDTEAF
-	TRBV7-2	-	TRBJ1-1	ASSSLQSTEAF
-	TRBV7-8	-	TRBJ2-1	ASSSGVGEQF
-	TRBV4-1	few	TRBJ1-5	ASSPDRTNQPQH
TRBD2	TRBV5-5	-	TRBJ2-1	ASSHTSGPSNEQF
TRBD2	TRBV5-1	-	TRBJ2-2	ASSLAGGIDTGELF
TRBD1	TRBV4-1	-	TRBJ1-1	ASSQGVDRGWTEAF
TRBD2	TRBV6-5	-	TRBJ2-3	ASRRGETDTQY